Presented here are 30 T cell receptor beta chains from one specimen sequenced in a study of shared clonotypes between healthy human individuals. Here immunoSEQ multiplex PCR was the method, and the copy in TCRdb shows in-frame clones only, minus some. The sample contains around 2.3 million clones, almost 96% of which appear only once. Sequencing was carried out using naive CD4+ T cells sorted from blood. Regarding subset: CD45RA+ positively selected. The receptor set was obtained from a man aged 18 to 30 in good health.

The rearrangement joins TRBV5-6 to TRBJ2-5; 11 nucleotides line up with TRBD2. V gave up 5 bases and J gave up 4 bases; unmatched junction bases: 7. The length of the CDR3 is 15 residues. CDR1 and CDR2 (germline): SGHDT, YYEEEE. The CDR3 here is CASRLAGVNGETQYF. Here the CDR3 DNA reads TGTGCCAGCAGACTAGCGGGAGTAAATGGAGAGACCCAGTACTTC.

V usage is TRBV30 and J usage is TRBJ1-5; D possibly corresponds to TRBD1 (5 bases). The CDR3 is made up of 13 amino acids. V lost 4 bases to trimming and J lost 3 bases, with 10 bases between them. The germline gives CDR1 GTSNPN, CDR2 SVGIG (reference sequence). The CDR3 loop is CAWKGEDNQPQHF. CDR3 bases: TGTGCCTGGAAAGGGGAGGACAATCAGCCCCAGCATTTT.

This clone has a single count. The V and J genes are TRBV10-3 and TRBJ2-5; 7 bases are a match to TRBD2. Trimming removed 0 bases from V and 4 bases from J; junction bases left unmatched: 8. The germline gives CDR1 ENHRY, CDR2 SYGVKD. This CDR3 is 16 amino acids long. In nucleotides, the CDR3 is TGTGCCATCAGTGAGTCCTCGGGAGGCCGGGGAGAGACCCAGTACTTC. Translating it yields CAISESSGGRGETQYF.

The chain carries TRBV5-1 and TRBJ1-1; TRBD1 matches at 9 bases. Germline V lookup: CDR1 SGHRS, CDR2 YFSETQ. Unmatched junction bases numbered 7, after V lost 0 bases and J lost 7 bases. The CDR3 contains 15 residues. This chain's CDR3 is CASSLVLQGANEAFF. The CDR3 coding sequence is TGCGCCAGCAGCTTGGTACTACAGGGGGCAAATGAAGCTTTCTTT.

This clone was seen just once. J is TRBJ2-7 and V is TRBV19, with D unclear. Trimming took off 4 bases at V and 1 base at J, with 11 bases between the two ends. Looked up from germline, CDR1 is LNHDA and CDR2 is SQIVND (reference sequence). This CDR3 comprises 14 residues. This chain's CDR3 is CASSTYSTSYEQYF. CDR3 coding DNA: TGTGCCAGTAGTACGTACTCCACTTCCTACGAGCAGTACTTC.

This chain links TRBV7-2 with TRBJ2-7; 11 positions match TRBD2. Losses at the gene ends were 4 bases for V and 2 bases for J; bases not matched to a gene: 10. Per germline, CDR1 SGHTA and CDR2 FQGNSA. The CDR3 is 17 amino acids. The CDR3 DNA reads TGTGCCAGCAGCTGGAACACCGGGACTAGCGGCCCCTACGAGCAGTACTTC. Translating it yields CASSWNTGTSGPYEQYF.

The chain carries TRBV5-1 and TRBJ1-1; D is unresolved. The germline V gene encodes CDR1 SGHRS and CDR2 YFSETQ. V lost 0 bases to trimming and J lost 3 bases, with 9 bases between them. CDR3 length: 14 amino acids. The CDR3 DNA reads TGCGCCAGCAGCTTGGACACCTCCCACACTGAAGCTTTCTTT. Translation: CASSLDTSHTEAFF.

The V call is TRBV6-1, the J call TRBJ2-7, with 7 bases fitting TRBD1. Germline lookup yields CDR1 MNHNS and CDR2 SASEGT. V gave up 2 bases and J gave up 5 bases; unmatched junction bases: 6. CDR3 length equals 14 residues. The CDR3 spells CASSEIYRGNEQYF. The CDR3 nucleotides are TGTGCCAGCAGTGAAATCTACAGGGGTAACGAGCAGTACTTC.

The chain uses TRBV28 and TRBJ2-2, with a tentative D call TRBD1 (5 bases). V was pared by 4 bases and J by 7 bases, with 16 bases between. CDR1 and CDR2 (germline): MDHEN, SYDVKM. The CDR3 runs 15 residues. The CDR3: CASSSPFPGFGELFF. For the CDR3, the DNA is TGTGCCAGCAGTTCCCCCTTCCCAGGGTTCGGGGAGCTGTTTTTT.

V and J are TRBV7-9 and TRBJ2-7; perhaps TRBD2 as D (5 bases). Trimming stripped 7 bases from V and 0 bases from J, with 13 bases between. This CDR3 region has 14 residues. Germline-derived CDR1 and CDR2 are SEHNR and FQNEAQ (reference sequence). CDR3: CASTLGLSSYEQYF. CDR3 DNA: TGTGCCAGCACCCTCGGACTGAGCTCCTACGAGCAGTACTTC.

V gene TRBV30 combines with J gene TRBJ2-3; TRBD2 matches at 12 bases. This CDR3 is built from 14 residues. CDR1 GTSNPN and CDR2 SVGIG come from the germline V gene (reference sequence). Trimming took 7 bases from V and 4 from J; bases not matched to a gene: 6. CDR3 bases: TGTGCCTTCCGTGCTAGCGGGAGGGCAGATACGCAGTATTTT. This encodes CAFRASGRADTQYF.

The CDR3 protein is CASVVLAGGNNEQFF. The CDR3 DNA reads TGTGCTAGTGTTGTTCTAGCGGGAGGGAACAATGAGCAGTTCTTC. V is TRBV12-5 and J is TRBJ2-1, with TRBD2 matching over 12 bases. With V trimmed by 7 bases and J by 5 bases, 6 bases remained unmatched. Germline CDR1 reads LGHNT; CDR2 reads FRNRAP. The length of the CDR3 is 15 residues.

DNA for the CDR3: TGTGCCAGCAGCTTAGCCGGTAGCGGGAGGCTGGAGACCCAGTACTTC. Protein: CASSLAGSGRLETQYF. V is TRBV11-2 and J is TRBJ2-5; 10 nucleotides agree with TRBD2. V lost 1 base and J lost 5; bases outside the gene matches: 7. Germline CDR1 is SGHAT and CDR2 is FQNNGV. The CDR3 totals 16 residues.

The genes are TRBV9 and TRBJ1-1; 7 bases are shared with TRBD1. This CDR3 comprises 15 residues. CDR1 and CDR2 from the germline V gene are SGDLS and YYNGEE. With V trimmed by 4 bases and J by 7 bases, 13 bases remained unmatched. CDR3 in DNA: TGTGCCAGCAGCCCTTTTGGAGGGGGCAATGGTGAAGCTTTCTTT. This gives the protein CASSPFGGGNGEAFF.

The chain employs TRBV4-1 and TRBJ2-2, with TRBD1 identical over 8 bases. With V trimmed by 2 bases and J by 4 bases, 3 bases remained unmatched. The CDR3 consists of 15 residues. Per germline, CDR1 MGHRA and CDR2 YSYEKL. The CDR3: CASSQTGQGTGELFF. CDR3 coding DNA: TGCGCCAGCAGCCAAACAGGACAGGGCACCGGGGAGCTGTTTTTT.

This sequence joins TRBV10-1 and TRBJ1-2; 8 bases are shared with TRBD1. Trimming took 5 bases from V and 4 from J; bases not matched to a gene: 3. CDR1 and CDR2 from the germline V gene are WNHNN and SYGVQD (reference sequence). The CDR3 is made up of 13 amino acids. CDR3 in DNA: TGCGCCAGCAGTAGACAGGGGACCTATGGCTACACCTTC. Translating it yields CASSRQGTYGYTF.

The chain carries TRBV9 and TRBJ1-6; the D is unclear. Trimming left V 0 bases short and J 9 bases short, with 13 bases between. This CDR3 is 15 amino acids long. Germline lookup yields CDR1 SGDLS and CDR2 YYNGEE. CDR3 protein: CASSVAEALSSPLHF. In nucleotides, the CDR3 is TGTGCCAGCAGCGTAGCTGAGGCCCTGAGTTCACCCCTCCACTTT.

The chain joins TRBV28 to TRBJ1-5; the D is unclear. The germline V gene encodes CDR1 MDHEN and CDR2 SYDVKM. This CDR3 comprises 14 residues. Deletions cut 5 bases from V and 4 bases from J, with 12 bases between. In DNA form, the CDR3 reads TGTGCCAGCAGTCTCTCCGAGAGAAATCAGCCCCAGCATTTT. Residues: CASSLSERNQPQHF. The entire variable domain, with the rest obtained from reference TRBV28 and TRBJ1-5, is as follows: DVKVTQSSRYLVKRTGEKVFLECVQDMDHENMFWYRQDPGLGLRLIYFSYDVKMKEKGDIPEGYSVSREKKERFSLILESASTNQTSMYLCASSLSERNQPQHFGDGTRLSIL.

This rearrangement joins TRBV29-1 to TRBJ1-5; D remains unclear. CDR3 size: 13 residues. The V end was cut by 7 bases, the J end by 1 base, with 11 bases between. Germline-derived CDR1 and CDR2 are SQVTM and ANQGSEA. The CDR3 DNA reads TGCAGCGCCCGGGCGGGCAGCAATCAGCCCCAGCATTTT. Amino acids: CSARAGSNQPQHF. Supplemented by reference TRBV29-1 and TRBJ1-5, the full variable domain reads SAVISQKPSRDICQRGTSLTIQCQVDSQVTMMFWYRQQPGQSLTLIATANQGSEATYESGFVIDKFPISRPNLTFSTLTVSNMSPEDSSIYLCSARAGSNQPQHFGDGTRLSIL.

On this clone itself: This specimen includes other DNA sequences encoding the same CDR3. The gene calls are TRBV30 and TRBJ2-7; D gene ambiguous. Trimming took off 3 bases at V and 3 bases at J, with 9 bases between the two ends. From germline, CDR1 is GTSNPN and CDR2 SVGIG (reference sequence). CDR3 length: 12 amino acids. CDR3: CAWSDHYYEQYF. DNA of the CDR3: TGTGCCTGGAGCGACCATTACTACGAGCAGTACTTC. The variable domain in full, completed from reference TRBV30 and TRBJ2-7, reads SQTIHQWPATLVQPVGSPLSLECTVEGTSNPNLYWYRQAAGRGLQLLFYSVGIGQISSEVPQNLSASRPQDRQFILSSKKLLLSDSGFYLCAWSDHYYEQYFGPGTRLTVT.

In regard to this clone: Distinct nucleotide sequences in the sample also encode this CDR3. The genes are TRBV6-5 and TRBJ2-7; D may be TRBD1 (5 bases). The V gene lost 2 bases and the J gene lost 0 bases, with 11 bases spanning the gap. The germline V gene has CDR1 MNHEY and CDR2 SVGAGI. This CDR3 has 15 residues. In nucleotides, the CDR3 is TGTGCCAGCAGTTACAGAGACAGATCCTCCTACGAGCAGTACTTC. Translation gives CASSYRDRSSYEQYF.

The chain has TRBV6-5 and TRBJ2-2, with a possible D match to TRBD1 (6 bases). This CDR3 is built from 13 residues. V was cut by 2 bases and J by 6 bases, with 7 bases left in between. The V gene's germline CDR1 is MNHEY and CDR2 SVGAGI. The CDR3: CASSYNRAGELFF. CDR3 coding DNA: TGTGCCAGCAGTTACAACAGGGCCGGGGAGCTGTTTTTT.

The genes are TRBV10-2 and TRBJ2-3; D may match TRBD1 or TRBD2 (5 bases each). CDR3 size: 13 residues. Germline lookup yields CDR1 WSHSY and CDR2 SAAADI. V was pared by 7 bases and J by 5 bases, with 13 bases between. As DNA, the CDR3 is TGCGCCAGCACGGGGCCAAATAGAGATACGCAGTATTTT. Its protein is CASTGPNRDTQYF.

This sequence joins TRBV5-5 and TRBJ1-5, with D tentatively TRBD1 (5 bases). From germline, CDR1 is SGHKS and CDR2 YYEKEE (reference sequence). The CDR3 runs to 16 residues. V was cut by 2 bases and J by 2 bases, with 14 bases left in between. The CDR3 here is CASSFSGAGGNQPQHF. The CDR3 nucleotides read TGTGCCAGCAGCTTTAGTGGGGCCGGCGGCAATCAGCCCCAGCATTTT.

The chain combines TRBV18 with TRBJ2-2; possible D gene TRBD2, 5 bases. The length of the CDR3 is 15 residues. The V gene's germline CDR1 is KGHSH and CDR2 LQKENI. The V end was cut by 4 bases, the J end by 6 bases, with 15 bases between. The CDR3 nucleotides are TGTGCCAGCTCACTACCGTCGGAGGTGGCCGGGGAGCTGTTTTTT. This encodes CASSLPSEVAGELFF.

The chain is built from TRBV4-1 and TRBJ2-1, with D perhaps matching TRBD1 (6 bases). This CDR3 contains 13 residues. CDR1 MGHRA and CDR2 YSYEKL come from the germline V gene. Deletions cut 5 bases from V and 4 bases from J, with 9 bases between. The CDR3 here is CASSWDIYNEQFF. CDR3 in DNA: TGCGCCAGCAGCTGGGACATTTACAATGAGCAGTTCTTC.

The chain carries TRBV7-3 and TRBJ2-3, with D possibly matching TRBD1 (5 bases). Deletions cut 4 bases from V and 1 base from J, with 12 bases between. This CDR3 spans 15 amino acids. Per germline, CDR1 SGHTA and CDR2 FQGTGA. The CDR3 sequence is CASSSLGHGTDTQYF. CDR3 nucleotide sequence: TGTGCCAGCAGCTCTCTAGGACATGGCACAGATACGCAGTATTTT.

Comment on this clone: Other DNA sequences of this sample code for an identical CDR3. This rearrangement joins TRBV18 to TRBJ1-5; no reliable D call. Germline CDR1 reads KGHSH; CDR2 reads LQKENI. Trimming cost V 5 bases and J 0 bases, with 5 bases left between them. There are 13 residues in the CDR3. The CDR3 sequence is CASSRDSNQPQHF. For the CDR3, the DNA is TGTGCCAGCTCAAGGGATAGCAATCAGCCCCAGCATTTT. Supplemented by reference TRBV18 and TRBJ1-5, the full variable domain reads NAGVMQNPRHLVRRRGQEARLRCSPMKGHSHVYWYRQLPEEGLKFMVYLQKENIIDESGMPKERFSAEFPKEGPSILRIQQVVRGDSAAYFCASSRDSNQPQHFGDGTRLSIL.

J is TRBJ2-1 and V is TRBV5-1; 12 positions agree with TRBD2. Germline V CDR1 and CDR2: SGHRS, YFSETQ. The length of the CDR3 is 15 residues. The junction had 4 bases not matched to a gene; V was cut back by 0 bases and J by 9 bases. CDR3 sequence (DNA): TGCGCCAGCAGCTTGGGACTAGCGGGAGCTCGTGAGCAGTTCTTC. This translates into CASSLGLAGAREQFF.

J is TRBJ2-5 and V is TRBV19; possible D gene TRBD1, 5 bases. This CDR3 region has 13 residues. CDR1 and CDR2 from the germline V gene are LNHDA and SQIVND (reference sequence). Trimming took off 8 bases at V and 2 bases at J, with 12 bases between the two ends. The CDR3 protein is CASARQGQETQYF. The CDR3, as DNA: TGTGCCAGTGCACGGCAGGGTCAAGAGACCCAGTACTTC.